Listed here is a single T cell receptor (beta chain). This sample is part of a study of blood T cell repertoires in COVID-19. Study context: Samples taken during acute and convalescent COVID-19 were collected in the United States, Italy and Spain. T cells, B-cell-depleted T cells, or PBMCs supplied cDNA or gDNA.

Enrollment of patients from Seattle took place during active infection, with longitudinal follow-up. Assay: immunoSEQ multiplex PCR; the TCRdb copy retains only in-frame clones and omits some. Of 200,000 to 250,000 clones listed, more than 80% are singletons. With 7 bases clipped from V and 9 bases from J, the junction kept 13 bases outside the gene matches. Germline values: CDR1 MNHEY, CDR2 SVGAGI. CDR3 length: 14 amino acids. The chain employs TRBV6-5 and TRBJ1-1; 8 nucleotides match TRBD1. The sequencing sample was made of peripheral blood. This receptor was obtained from a woman of 80 years or more with COVID-19, enrolled during active disease. Here the CDR3 reads CASNSIAQGAKAFF. The DNA for the CDR3 is TGTGCCAGCAATTCTATAGCGCAGGGGGCTAAAGCTTTCTTT.